This T cell receptor beta chain was obtained from a study of T cells in Graves' hyperthyroidism and ophthalmopathy. Looking at the study overall: Before any treatment, at initial diagnosis, peripheral blood was collected.

J lost 3 bases, V lost 4 bases, and 9 bases had no gene match. The CDR3 spans 15 residues. Germline CDR1 and CDR2: DFQATT and SNEGSKA (reference sequence). Clinical symptoms, serum thyroxine, TRAb, thyroid ultrasound and orbital computed tomography established diagnosis. What was amplified from RNA transcripts were TCR beta CDR3 regions. Carried out on the TCR CDR3, a first-round RT-PCR used the HTBI primer set. MiXCR, applied by TCRdb to the multiplex PCR reads, yields one record per CDR3 protein. The sample yields 370,000 or so distinct CDR3 sequences, around 25% seen once. There are many counts of this clonotype.

Material for sequencing was blood. The receptor was derived from a man aged 50 or older with Graves' hyperthyroidism. This rearrangement joins TRBV20-1 to TRBJ2-7, with 10 bases matching TRBD1. This CDR3 is CSAIKTGGAGYEQYF. CDR3 sequence (DNA): TGCAGTGCTATTAAGACAGGGGGCGCGGGCTACGAGCAGTACTTC.